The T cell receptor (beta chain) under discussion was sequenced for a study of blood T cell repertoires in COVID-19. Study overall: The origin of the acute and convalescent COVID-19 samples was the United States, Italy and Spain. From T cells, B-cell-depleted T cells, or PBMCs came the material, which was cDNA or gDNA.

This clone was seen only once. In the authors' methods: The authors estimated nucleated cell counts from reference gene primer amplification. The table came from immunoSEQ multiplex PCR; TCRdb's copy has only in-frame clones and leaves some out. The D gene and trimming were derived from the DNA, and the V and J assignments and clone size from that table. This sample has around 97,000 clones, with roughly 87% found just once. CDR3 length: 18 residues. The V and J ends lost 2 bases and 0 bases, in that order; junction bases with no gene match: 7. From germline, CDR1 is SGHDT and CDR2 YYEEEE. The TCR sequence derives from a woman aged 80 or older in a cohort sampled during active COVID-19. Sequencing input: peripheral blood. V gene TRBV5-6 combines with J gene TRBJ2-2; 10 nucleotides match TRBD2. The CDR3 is CASSLGPGLATNTGELFF. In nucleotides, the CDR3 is TGTGCCAGCAGCTTAGGACCGGGACTAGCGACGAACACCGGGGAGCTGTTTTTT.